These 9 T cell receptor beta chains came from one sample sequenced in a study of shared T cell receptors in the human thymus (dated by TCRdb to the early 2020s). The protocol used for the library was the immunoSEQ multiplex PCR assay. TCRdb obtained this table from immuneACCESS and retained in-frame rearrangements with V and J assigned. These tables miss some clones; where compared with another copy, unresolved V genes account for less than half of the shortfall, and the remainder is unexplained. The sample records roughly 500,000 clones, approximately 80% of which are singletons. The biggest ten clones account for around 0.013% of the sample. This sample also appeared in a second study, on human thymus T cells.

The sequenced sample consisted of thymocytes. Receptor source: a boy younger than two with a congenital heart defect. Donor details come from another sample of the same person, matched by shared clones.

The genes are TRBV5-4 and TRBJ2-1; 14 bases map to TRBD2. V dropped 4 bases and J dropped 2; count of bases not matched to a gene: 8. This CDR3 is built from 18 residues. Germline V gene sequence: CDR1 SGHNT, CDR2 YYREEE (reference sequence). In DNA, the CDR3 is TGTGCCAGCAGCCTCGTGCCGGGACTAGCGGGAGCCTACAATGAGCAGTTCTTC. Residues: CASSLVPGLAGAYNEQFF. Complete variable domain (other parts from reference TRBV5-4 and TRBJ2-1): ETGVTQSPTHLIKTRGQQVTLRCSSQSGHNTVSWYQQALGQGPQFIFQYYREEENGRGNFPPRFSGLQFPNYSSELNVNALELDDSALYLCASSLVPGLAGAYNEQFFGPGTRLTVL.

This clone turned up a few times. The CDR3 spells CASSIEPGSSNQPQHF. The CDR3 DNA sequence: TGTGCCAGTAGTATAGAGCCAGGGTCGAGCAATCAGCCCCAGCATTTT. The chain couples TRBV19 to TRBJ1-5; a possible D gene is TRBD1 (5 bases). V was trimmed by 0 bases and J by 1 base, leaving 10 bases between them. The CDR3 runs to 16 residues. Per the germline V gene, CDR1 is LNHDA and CDR2 is SQIVND (reference sequence).

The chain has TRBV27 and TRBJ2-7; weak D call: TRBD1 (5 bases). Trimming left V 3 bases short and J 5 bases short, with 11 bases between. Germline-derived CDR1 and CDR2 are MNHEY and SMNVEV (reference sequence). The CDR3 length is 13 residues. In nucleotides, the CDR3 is TGTGCCAGCAGTTTGAGCCAGGGCCACGAGCAGTACTTC. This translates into CASSLSQGHEQYF.

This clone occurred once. Written as DNA, the CDR3 is TGTGCCAGTAGTGGGGACAGTTCTGAGCAGTTCTTC. This gives the protein CASSGDSSEQFF. V is TRBV19 and J is TRBJ2-1; 7 bases are a match to TRBD1. J lost 9 bases, V lost 5 bases, and 4 bases had no gene match. CDR3 length: 12 residues. The germline CDR1 and CDR2 sequences are LNHDA and SQIVND (reference sequence). The whole variable domain, remainder taken from reference TRBV19 and TRBJ2-1, is DGGITQSPKYLFRKEGQNVTLSCEQNLNHDAMYWYRQDPGQGLRLIYYSQIVNDFQKGDIAEGYSVSREKKESFPLTVTSAQKNPTAFYLCASSGDSSEQFFGPGTRLTVL.

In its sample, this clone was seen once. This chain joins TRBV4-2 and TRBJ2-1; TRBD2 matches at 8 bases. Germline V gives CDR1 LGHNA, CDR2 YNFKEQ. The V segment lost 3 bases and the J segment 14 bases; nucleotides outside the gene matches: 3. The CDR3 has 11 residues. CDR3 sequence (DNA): TGTGCCAGCAGCCAGGGACTAGGGGAGTTCTTC. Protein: CASSQGLGEFF.

The CDR3 here is CASSLAKGTSGSRSEQYF. For the CDR3, the DNA is TGTGCCAGCAGCTTGGCCAAGGGGACTAGCGGGAGTCGGAGCGAGCAGTACTTC. This chain connects TRBV5-6 to TRBJ2-5; 14 bases line up with TRBD2. The J call may be wrong; the DNA end is better matched by TRBJ2-7. Germline assignment: CDR1 SGHDT and CDR2 YYEEEE. The CDR3 loop spans 18 amino acids.

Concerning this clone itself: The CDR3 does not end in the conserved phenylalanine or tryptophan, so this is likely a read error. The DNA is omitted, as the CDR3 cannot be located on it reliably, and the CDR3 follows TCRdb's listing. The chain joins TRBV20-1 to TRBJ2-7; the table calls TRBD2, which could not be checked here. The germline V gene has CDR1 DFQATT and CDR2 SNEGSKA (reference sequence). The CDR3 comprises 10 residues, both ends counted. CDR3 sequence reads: CSAIEPGTPT.

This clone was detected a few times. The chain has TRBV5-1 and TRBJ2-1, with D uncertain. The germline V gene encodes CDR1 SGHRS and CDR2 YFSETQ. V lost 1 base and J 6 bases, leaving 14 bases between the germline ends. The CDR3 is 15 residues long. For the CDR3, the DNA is TGCGCCAGCAGCTTGATTCCACCTCGGTGCAATGAGCAGTTCTTC. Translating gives CASSLIPPRCNEQFF. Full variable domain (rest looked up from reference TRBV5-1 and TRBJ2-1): KAGVTQTPRYLIKTRGQQVTLSCSPISGHRSVSWYQQTPGQGLQFLFEYFSETQRNKGNFPGRFSGRQFSNSRSEMNVSTLELGDSALYLCASSLIPPRCNEQFFGPGTRLTVL.

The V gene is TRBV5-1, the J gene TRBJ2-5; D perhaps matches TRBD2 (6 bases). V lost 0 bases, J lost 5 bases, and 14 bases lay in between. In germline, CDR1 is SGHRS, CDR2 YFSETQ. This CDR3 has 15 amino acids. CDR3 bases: TGCGCCAGCAGCTTGGCGCAGGGCCGGGAGGAGACCCAGTACTTC. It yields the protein CASSLAQGREETQYF.